This T cell receptor (beta chain) derives from a study of neurological immune-mediated disorders. The making of cDNA relied on 5'RACE with 10-nucleotide random UMIs. TCRdb ran MiXCR on the 5' RACE reads and lists one entry per CDR3 protein. This table has some 30,000 distinct CDR3 sequences, about a sixth appearing once. At least ten counts were recorded for this clonotype. Antigen: not known. This CDR3 region has 21 residues. Germline V lookup: CDR1 SGHNT, CDR2 YENEEA. Trimming took 5 bases from V and 0 from J; bases not matched to a gene: 20. Indicated time point: technical triplicate 3. Use was made of 950,000 to 1,000,000 CD4+ or CD8+ T cells in sorted libraries. Points from the study as a whole: The absence of shared CDR3 amino acid sequences among expanded clones across subjects suggests private repertoires in all groups.

This TCR derives from a female donor with HTLV-1-associated myelopathy (HAM/TSP). V and J are TRBV11-3 and TRBJ2-1, with 9 positions matching TRBD2. Sequencing input: CD4+ T cells from blood. The CDR3 region is CASSPGLLREGPPSSYNEQFF. As DNA, the CDR3 is TGTGCCAGCAGCCCTGGACTTTTGCGGGAGGGCCCCCCAAGCTCCTACAATGAGCAGTTCTTC.